The clone carrying this TCR beta chain was detected many times. Its antigen is unidentified. The sample comes from a study of T cell repertoires in cytomegalovirus infection. Study information: Matching HLA type, along with CMV infection, was indicated by public TCR beta signatures.

One entry per CDR3 protein, called by TCRdb with MiXCR from the reads. Of roughly 280,000 distinct CDR3 sequences in the sample, roughly 13% were seen once. Notes on the study in general: Clonotype analysis showed dominance of the ex vivo response by HLA-C-restricted CMV-specific TCR beta clonotypes. People with CMV and the relevant HLA were identified by cumulative public TCR beta family frequency.

The CDR3 consists of 12 residues. The germline V gene encodes CDR1 SGHDN and CDR2 FVKESK. Trimming removed 1 base at V and 10 bases at J, with 5 bases between. Sequenced material: PBMCs. The source is a human donor in good health (CMV status not recorded). Some clones in this sample may be carry-over from other donors' samples. V is TRBV14 and J is TRBJ1-6; no clear D gene. The CDR3 bases are TGTGCCAGCAGCCAAGTTAACTCACCCCTCCACTTT. This encodes CASSQVNSPLHF. Complete variable domain (other parts from reference TRBV14 and TRBJ1-6): EAGVTQFPSHSVIEKGQTVTLRCDPISGHDNLYWYRRVMGKEIKFLLHFVKESKQDESGMPNNRFLAERTGGTYSTLKVQPAELEDSGVYFCASSQVNSPLHFGNGTRLTVT.